Listed below are T cell receptor beta chains from one sample, sequenced in a study of T cell responses to AZD1222 COVID-19 vaccine. The method was immunoSEQ multiplex PCR; TCRdb's version includes in-frame clones alone and lacks a portion of them. This table has 150,000 to 160,000 clones, approximately 91% appearing once. Sequences were derived from peripheral blood, sampled after recovery from COVID-19. The receptors were gathered from an adult who had recovered from COVID-19. Both conserved end residues are trimmed from each CDR3. The order of the fields is V gene, clone size, D gene, CDR3 protein. A D gene is named only where the DNA matches it firmly. Clone size is not always given. Where it is, it says once, few, many or a class for expanded clones.

v_gene: TRBV18; abundance: -; d_gene: -; CDR3aa: ASSPQGYYEQY
v_gene: TRBV7-2; abundance: -; d_gene: TRBD2; CDR3aa: ASSLATGGSSYEQY
v_gene: TRBV7-9; abundance: -; d_gene: TRBD1; CDR3aa: ASSLGKGGADTQY
v_gene: TRBV7-8; abundance: -; d_gene: TRBD2; CDR3aa: ASSLSSGTRGTGELF
v_gene: TRBV9; abundance: -; d_gene: -; CDR3aa: ASSLGDEQF
v_gene: TRBV10-2; abundance: -; d_gene: -; CDR3aa: ASSENGRDVREQY
v_gene: TRBV7-9; abundance: -; d_gene: -; CDR3aa: ASRGENTDTQY
v_gene: TRBV5-3; abundance: -; d_gene: -; CDR3aa: ACRKKWGSYEQY
v_gene: TRBV29-1; abundance: -; d_gene: -; CDR3aa: SAHGHGDYEQY
v_gene: TRBV13; abundance: -; d_gene: TRBD2; CDR3aa: ASSLYRRREGRGSYNEQF
v_gene: TRBV28; abundance: -; d_gene: TRBD1; CDR3aa: ASSSPGQGNEQY
v_gene: TRBV5-1; abundance: few; d_gene: -; CDR3aa: ASSLLGTTSYEQY
v_gene: TRBV5-4; abundance: once; d_gene: -; CDR3aa: ASSLAKGGAADTQY
v_gene: TRBV3-1/TRBV3-2; abundance: -; d_gene: -; CDR3aa: ASSQDGVGSNQPQH
v_gene: TRBV5-8; abundance: few; d_gene: TRBD2; CDR3aa: ASRGVAYEQY
v_gene: TRBV7-9; abundance: -; d_gene: TRBD1; CDR3aa: ASSIEGAAGNTIY
v_gene: TRBV9; abundance: once; d_gene: -; CDR3aa: ASSPVGRSSGNTIY
v_gene: TRBV9; abundance: -; d_gene: -; CDR3aa: ASSVLGRNIQY
v_gene: TRBV7-6; abundance: -; d_gene: -; CDR3aa: ASSLGGHLGVEAPYEQY
v_gene: TRBV5-1; abundance: -; d_gene: -; CDR3aa: ASSFSGKTNTEAF
v_gene: TRBV10-3; abundance: -; d_gene: TRBD2; CDR3aa: AISDFSGGSTDTQY
v_gene: TRBV3-1/TRBV3-2; abundance: -; d_gene: -; CDR3aa: ASSPLTGSSYNSPLH
v_gene: TRBV19; abundance: -; d_gene: -; CDR3aa: ASTNGGGTLYGYT
v_gene: TRBV29-1; abundance: -; d_gene: -; CDR3aa: SVTGTLLEQF
v_gene: TRBV29-1; abundance: -; d_gene: TRBD1; CDR3aa: SVEYPGQGYEQY
v_gene: TRBV6-5; abundance: -; d_gene: -; CDR3aa: ASSYQLLNTEAF
v_gene: TRBV28; abundance: once; d_gene: -; CDR3aa: ASSCLDSQYKNIQY
v_gene: TRBV6-5; abundance: -; d_gene: TRBD2; CDR3aa: ATKAGGYYEQY
v_gene: TRBV6-4; abundance: -; d_gene: -; CDR3aa: ASTKARVDEQY
v_gene: TRBV18; abundance: -; d_gene: -; CDR3aa: ASSLTGTGLNQPQH
v_gene: TRBV4-2; abundance: -; d_gene: -; CDR3aa: ASSQEGRGRGLISSGNTIY
v_gene: TRBV3-1/TRBV3-2; abundance: -; d_gene: -; CDR3aa: ASSFDRADQPQH
v_gene: TRBV28; abundance: -; d_gene: TRBD1; CDR3aa: ASSPRTGARSGANVLT
v_gene: TRBV28; abundance: -; d_gene: TRBD2; CDR3aa: ASGSSGSGTDTQY
v_gene: TRBV24-1; abundance: -; d_gene: -; CDR3aa: AIPGQNTGELF
v_gene: TRBV19; abundance: -; d_gene: TRBD1; CDR3aa: ASSPRQGPTGELF
v_gene: TRBV10-2; abundance: -; d_gene: -; CDR3aa: ASSEPRVNQPQH
v_gene: TRBV19; abundance: -; d_gene: TRBD2; CDR3aa: ASSIGSGGPTGELF
v_gene: TRBV7-3; abundance: -; d_gene: -; CDR3aa: ASSPFGASVRDTQY
v_gene: TRBV4-2; abundance: -; d_gene: -; CDR3aa: ASSRTGTDTQY
v_gene: TRBV2; abundance: -; d_gene: -; CDR3aa: ASSERTNYEQY
v_gene: TRBV5-4; abundance: -; d_gene: -; CDR3aa: ASSTREEGAVEQY
v_gene: TRBV19; abundance: once; d_gene: -; CDR3aa: ASSIGGVSTDTQY
v_gene: TRBV5-1; abundance: -; d_gene: -; CDR3aa: ASSLVEGNTEAF
v_gene: TRBV5-1; abundance: -; d_gene: -; CDR3aa: ASRNRDLSSYEQY
v_gene: TRBV2; abundance: -; d_gene: -; CDR3aa: ASIQANTYGYT
v_gene: TRBV6-2/TRBV6-3; abundance: once; d_gene: TRBD1; CDR3aa: ASSYWDREGEQY
v_gene: TRBV28; abundance: -; d_gene: TRBD1; CDR3aa: ASRPGTGVLYEQF
v_gene: TRBV10-3; abundance: -; d_gene: TRBD2; CDR3aa: AISESLRLATDTQY